A single sample is the source of the 11 T cell receptor beta chains below, sequenced in a study of vaccination and CD4 T cells after COVID-19. Antigens for these TCRs are unknown. Treatment here: 10-day PBMC culture with coronavirus spike peptide pools or control peptides (ViraFEST assay). The Oncomine TCR Beta short-read assay sequenced DNA from cultured CD4+ T cells. From the PCR reads, TCRdb called clonotypes with MiXCR, one entry per CDR3 protein. Of roughly 10,000 distinct CDR3 sequences detected, 28% appear once; the ten largest clones hold about 15%. The material sequenced was CD4+ T cells from blood, cultured in vitro, taken after SARS-CoV-2 vaccination. These receptors all come from a human donor who had recovered from COVID-19.

In this sample, this clonotype turned up a few times. The rearrangement joins TRBV28 to TRBJ1-5; TRBD1 might be the D (6 bases). This CDR3 comprises 13 residues. Germline V gives CDR1 MDHEN, CDR2 SYDVKM. Trimming removed 6 bases from V and 7 bases from J, with 13 bases in between. CDR3 sequence reads: CASSLQGRQPQHF. The CDR3 region has the DNA TGTGCCAGCAGCCTACAGGGAAGACAGCCCCAGCATTTT. Full variable domain (rest looked up from reference TRBV28 and TRBJ1-5): DVKVTQSSRYLVKRTGEKVFLECVQDMDHENMFWYRQDPGLGLRLIYFSYDVKMKEKGDIPEGYSVSREKKERFSLILESASTNQTSMYLCASSLQGRQPQHFGDGTRLSIL.

J is TRBJ2-5 and V is TRBV27; possible D gene TRBD1, 5 bases. CDR1 and CDR2 (germline): MNHEY, SMNVEV (reference sequence). The CDR3 is made up of 12 amino acids. Trimming shortened V by 4 bases and J by 3 bases, and 6 bases separated the two germline ends. The CDR3 spells CASSSREETQYF. In DNA, the CDR3 is TGTGCCAGCAGTTCCAGGGAAGAGACCCAGTACTTC.

This clonotype is termed medium-sized. The chain links TRBV27 to TRBJ2-5; D is unresolved. Trimming cost V 6 bases and J 2 bases, with 16 bases left between them. Germline CDR1 reads MNHEY; CDR2 reads SMNVEV (reference sequence). CDR3 length equals 15 residues. This CDR3 is CASRGLGLTQETQYF. The CDR3 DNA is TGTGCCAGCAGGGGTCTAGGTCTCACGCAAGAGACCCAGTACTTC.

This clonotype has only a few counts. The chain employs TRBV6-2 or TRBV6-3 and TRBJ1-1; no definite D call. This CDR3 comprises 13 residues. The germline V and J ends were trimmed by 7 bases and 6 bases, with 15 bases remaining between them. The germline CDR1 and CDR2 sequences are MNHEY and SVGEGT. The CDR3 protein is CASTPKWLSEAFF. CDR3 coding DNA: TGTGCCAGCACCCCTAAGTGGCTCTCTGAAGCTTTCTTT.

The CDR3 bases are TGTGCCAGCAGCACCTGCGGTGTTAGGTACAATCAGCCCCAGCATTTT. Its protein is CASSTCGVRYNQPQHF. V and J are TRBV21-1 and TRBJ1-5. TRBV21-1 is a pseudogene locus. The length of the CDR3 is 16 residues.

The CDR3 here is CASSVQANYGYTF. CDR3 DNA sequence: TGTGCCAGCAGCGTACAGGCTAACTATGGCTACACCTTC. The chain links TRBV7-2 to TRBJ1-2; D is possibly TRBD1 (5 bases). This CDR3 has 13 residues. Trimming took off 5 bases at V and 0 bases at J, with 7 bases between the two ends. The germline CDR1 and CDR2 sequences are SGHTA and FQGNSA.

The chain combines TRBV4-3 with TRBJ1-2; D call uncertain. Germline V gene lookup returns CDR1 LGHNA and CDR2 YSLEER. Trimming left V 2 bases short and J 4 bases short, with 17 bases between. CDR3 length: 16 amino acids. DNA for the CDR3: TGCGCCAGCAGCCAACGGACCGATAGACCTCCCTATGGCTACACCTTC. Translating gives CASSQRTDRPPYGYTF.

The sample holds a few counts of this clonotype. The chain recombines TRBV18 with TRBJ1-5, with D unclear. Germline V CDR1 and CDR2: KGHSH, LQKENI. The V gene lost 5 bases and the J gene lost 2 bases, with 7 bases spanning the gap. The CDR3 covers 13 residues. CDR3 region: CASSTARNQPQHF. CDR3 nucleotides: TGTGCCAGCTCAACGGCGCGCAATCAGCCCCAGCATTTT.

This chain joins TRBV18 and TRBJ2-3; 7 bases are a match to TRBD2. This CDR3 comprises 14 residues. V lost 6 bases and J lost 3; bases outside the gene matches: 6. CDR1 KGHSH and CDR2 LQKENI come from the germline V gene. CDR3 DNA: TGTGCCAGCTCCCCCTGGGGACTAACAGATACGCAGTATTTT. This encodes CASSPWGLTDTQYF.

CDR3 in amino acids: CASSQERLTVMNTEAFF. CDR3 nucleotide sequence: TGCGCCAGCAGCCAAGAGAGGCTTACAGTGATGAACACTGAAGCTTTCTTT. The chain joins TRBV4-1 to TRBJ1-1; D unresolved. Looked up from germline, CDR1 is MGHRA and CDR2 is YSYEKL. This CDR3 is built from 17 residues. V was trimmed by 0 bases and J by 0 bases, leaving 14 bases between them.

This clonotype showed up just a few times. The chain carries TRBV28 and TRBJ1-1, with D possibly TRBD1 on 5 matching bases. This CDR3 has 12 residues. CDR1 MDHEN and CDR2 SYDVKM come from the germline V gene. V shed 8 bases and J shed 4 bases, with 11 bases lying between them. DNA for the CDR3: TGTGCCAGCCGCTTCGGGGCCACTGAAGCTTTCTTT. Translation: CASRFGATEAFF.